This T cell receptor (beta chain) was found in a study of blood T cells in healthy people across ages (dated by TCRdb to between 2014 and 2017). Concerning the study at large: In model experiments, template switching captured about one uniquely barcoded TCR beta cDNA molecule for every two T cells. To track age-related changes in TCR beta repertoire diversity, the study relied on deep sequencing normalized with unique cDNA molecular identifiers. The donors were split into four age groups: young (average around 15 years), middle-aged (roughly 40), aged (approximately 60) and long-lived (about 74). Donors of different ages were randomly distributed across sequencing lanes to avoid experimental bias. Using the same blood draw, the study looked at two additional independent replicas of 1 million unique cDNA reads for two donors, one aged 18 to 30 and the other aged 80 or older. What the work shows at the level of the full study, not this receptor alone: Donor CMV infection status was unknown, potentially confounding age-related changes in expanded clonotypes. Compared with the aged group, more naive CD4+ T cells, fewer expanded clones and increased TCR diversity were shown by the long-lived group, suggesting age selection. Observed TCR beta diversity per million T cells fell roughly linearly with age, and a significant reduction was already apparent by age roughly 40. Since profiling was done on bulk unsorted PBMCs, naive and antigen-experienced compartments could not be conclusively compared. The percentage of naive T cells measured by flow cytometry correlated strongly with observed TCR beta diversity. Estimates of total diversity based on one million sequenced T cells were regarded as lower bounds and as underestimates.

The germline V gene provides CDR1 ENHRY and CDR2 SYGVKD. The CDR3 measures 13 amino acids from cysteine to phenylalanine. Just the 39-base CDR3 DNA is kept, in frame starting at base 1. V sheds 6 bases and J sheds 4 bases, leaving 9 bases between their ends. A note on this clonotype: What this receptor recognizes is not known. No per-base quality is available; no much larger clone lies one base away.

Systemically healthy Caucasian individuals from Russia, 35 to 50 in total and aged about 6 to 95 years, were included as donors. Each donor gave ten milliliters of peripheral blood, drawn into EDTA-treated Vacutainer tubes. Ficoll-Paque density-gradient centrifugation was used to isolate PBMCs, with at least 7 million per sample. Trizol reagent was used to extract total RNA from the PBMCs, yielding at least 5 micrograms per sample. The percentages of naive CD45RAhigh/CD27high T cells were determined by flow cytometry on a PBMC aliquot from every donor. Libraries came from 5' RACE. This sample was sequenced with an Illumina HiSeq 2500. A second about 7 to 11 cycle PCR used a sample-barcoded 5' primer and a J-beta primer mix. A unique molecular identifier was introduced onto each TCR beta cDNA molecule by a template-switch 5' adaptor carrying 12 random nucleotides. Each sample yielded at least 3 million CDR3-containing paired-end reads. All of the RNA was converted into first-strand cDNA using the Mint cDNA synthesis kit, with a TRBC-specific oligonucleotide serving as the primer. Following uracil-DNA glycosylase treatment, a first 18-cycle PCR with universal primers M1SS and BC2_uni_R was performed on all cDNA. The authors processed their data as follows. For normalization, 1 million high-quality reads were randomly selected from each sample, with every read carrying a distinct molecular identifier. Instead of being binned into consensus sequences, reads with shared molecular identifiers were discarded. CDR3 identification, clonotype clustering and error correction used MiTCR with a Q25 quality threshold and the strictest error-elimination algorithm. A nonparametric unseen species model using Euler transformation provided a lower-bound estimate of total TCR beta diversity. The raw public data were reprocessed by TCRdb itself: fastp quality trimming at Q25, MiXCR clonotype calling, in-frame beta chains only. Under each unique CDR3 protein, matching rows form one entry showing the most common genes and DNA. The V and J calls and clone size are TCRdb's, not the authors'. Across this sample there are about 1,500,000 distinct CDR3 sequences, with around 42% seen only once. The biggest ten clones account for less than 8% of the sample.

The source material was blood. The origin of this receptor is a woman between 18 and 30 years old in good health. The chain joins TRBV10-3 to TRBJ2-2, with the D gene not confidently named. The DNA reads as follows: TGTGCCATCAGCGACGGCCCCACCGGGGAGCTGTTTTTT. Its translation is CAISDGPTGELFF.